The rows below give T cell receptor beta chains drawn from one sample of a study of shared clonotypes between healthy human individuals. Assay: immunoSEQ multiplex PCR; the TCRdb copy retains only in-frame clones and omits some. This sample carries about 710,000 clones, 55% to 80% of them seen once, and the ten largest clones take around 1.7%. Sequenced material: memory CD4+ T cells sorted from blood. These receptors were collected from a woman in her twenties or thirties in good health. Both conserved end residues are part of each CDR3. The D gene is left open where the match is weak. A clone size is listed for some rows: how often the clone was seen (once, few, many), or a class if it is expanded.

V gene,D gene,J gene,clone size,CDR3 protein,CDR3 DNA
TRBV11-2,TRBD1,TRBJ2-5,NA,CASSSGQGAFETQYF,TGTGCCAGCAGCTCCGGACAGGGGGCTTTCGAGACCCAGTACTTC
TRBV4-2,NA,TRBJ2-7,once,CASSTPAGGQGPNEQYF,TGTGCCAGCAGCACCCCCGCGGGGGGACAGGGTCCCAACGAGCAGTACTTC
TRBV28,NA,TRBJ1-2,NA,CASRGAGTNYGYTF,TGTGCCAGCAGGGGGGCAGGGACCAACTATGGCTACACCTTC
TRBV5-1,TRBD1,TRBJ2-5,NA,CASSLRPGTEETQYF,TGCGCCAGCAGCTTGAGACCCGGGACAGAAGAGACCCAGTACTTC
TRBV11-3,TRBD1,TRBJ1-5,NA,CASSPHDRGSYQPQHF,TGTGCCAGCAGCCCCCACGACAGGGGGTCTTATCAGCCCCAGCATTTT
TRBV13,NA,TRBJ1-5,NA,CASSIGRINQPQHF,TGTGCCAGCAGTATCGGACGGATCAATCAGCCCCAGCATTTT
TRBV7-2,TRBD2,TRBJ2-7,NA,CASSPRGKRDLDEQYF,TGTGCCAGCAGCCCTCGTGGGAAGCGGGATCTCGACGAGCAGTACTTC
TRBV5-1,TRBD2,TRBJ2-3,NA,CASSLELRREVDTQYF,TGCGCCAGCAGCTTGGAGTTGCGACGGGAGGTAGATACGCAGTATTTT
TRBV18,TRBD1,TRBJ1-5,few,CASSPGEGAGSNQPQHF,TGTGCCAGCTCACCGGGGGAGGGGGCTGGAAGCAATCAGCCCCAGCATTTT
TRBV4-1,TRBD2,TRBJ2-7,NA,CASSQETSGFLKQYF,TGCGCCAGCAGCCAAGAGACTAGCGGGTTCTTAAAGCAGTACTTC
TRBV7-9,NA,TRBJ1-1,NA,CASSFGDPNPEAFF,TGTGCCAGCAGCTTTGGGGATCCGAATCCTGAAGCTTTCTTT
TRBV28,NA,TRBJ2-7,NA,CASREGTYPYEQYF,TGTGCCAGCAGGGAAGGGACTTACCCCTACGAGCAGTACTTC
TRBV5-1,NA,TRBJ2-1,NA,CASSIANGTPRRDSNNEQFF,TGCGCCAGCAGCATCGCGAACGGGACCCCAAGGAGGGATTCGAACAATGAGCAGTTCTTC
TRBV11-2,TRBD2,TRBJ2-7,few,CASSFAGVMNEQYF,TGTGCCAGCAGCTTTGCGGGAGTAATGAACGAGCAGTACTTC
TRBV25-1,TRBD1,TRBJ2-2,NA,CASSEPDRFAGELFF,TGTGCCAGCAGTGAGCCGGACAGGTTCGCCGGGGAGCTGTTTTTT
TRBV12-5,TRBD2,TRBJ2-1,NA,CASGLATSGRAIAQFF,TGTGCTAGTGGTTTGGCAACTAGCGGGAGAGCCATTGCTCAGTTCTTC
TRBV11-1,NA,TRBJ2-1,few,CASRVRDSPTGEQFF,TGTGCCAGCAGGGTAAGGGACTCACCGACGGGTGAGCAGTTCTTC
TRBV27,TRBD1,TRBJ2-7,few,CASSHRGPNYEQYF,TGTGCCAGCAGTCACAGGGGCCCCAACTACGAGCAGTACTTC
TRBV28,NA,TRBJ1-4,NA,CASSSPGGPHEKLFF,TGTGCCAGCAGTTCCCCCGGGGGGCCCCATGAAAAACTGTTTTTT
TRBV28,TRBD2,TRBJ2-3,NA,CASSLAGGASDTQYF,TGTGCCAGCAGTTTGGCGGGGGGTGCATCGGATACGCAGTATTTT
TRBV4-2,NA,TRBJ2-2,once,CASSQDQGVGELFF,TGTGCCAGCAGCCAAGATCAGGGCGTCGGGGAGCTGTTTTTT
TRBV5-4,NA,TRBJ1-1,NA,CASSLAGTGGRTEAFF,TGTGCCAGCAGCTTGGCGGGTACCGGGGGTAGGACTGAAGCTTTCTTT
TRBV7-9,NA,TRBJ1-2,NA,CASNKMPYGYTF,TGTGCCAGCAACAAGATGCCCTATGGCTACACCTTC
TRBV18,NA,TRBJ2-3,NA,CASSPQIDTQYF,TGTGCCAGCTCACCACAGATAGATACGCAGTATTTT
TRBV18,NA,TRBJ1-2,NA,CASSPDSTNYGYTF,TGTGCCAGCTCACCTGACAGTACTAACTATGGCTACACCTTC
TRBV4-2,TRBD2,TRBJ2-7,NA,CASSQDTGGFSYEQYF,TGTGCCAGCAGCCAAGATACGGGGGGATTCTCCTACGAGCAGTACTTC
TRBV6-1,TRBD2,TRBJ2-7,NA,CASSEARASGRPREQYF,TGTGCCAGCAGTGAAGCGAGAGCTAGCGGGAGGCCCAGGGAGCAGTACTTC
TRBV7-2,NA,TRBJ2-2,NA,CASSLGGANTGELFF,TGTGCCAGCAGCTTAGGTGGAGCGAACACCGGGGAGCTGTTTTTT
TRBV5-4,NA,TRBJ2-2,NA,CASTDQLGPVVTGELFF,TGTGCCAGCACCGATCAATTGGGCCCGGTTGTCACCGGGGAGCTGTTTTTT
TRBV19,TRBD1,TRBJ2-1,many,CASGPGQGNNEQFF,TGTGCCAGTGGCCCGGGACAGGGGAACAATGAGCAGTTCTTC
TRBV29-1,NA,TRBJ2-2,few,CSVVGSPNTGELFF,TGCAGCGTTGTCGGGAGCCCGAACACCGGGGAGCTGTTTTTT
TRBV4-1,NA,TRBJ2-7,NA,CASSQDELTYEQYF,TGCGCCAGCAGCCAAGATGAACTTACCTACGAGCAGTACTTC
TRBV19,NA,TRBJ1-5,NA,CASSPTASNQPQHF,TGTGCCAGTAGTCCGACAGCTAGCAATCAGCCCCAGCATTTT
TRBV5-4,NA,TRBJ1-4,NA,CASSLDSGGEKLFF,TGTGCCAGCAGCTTGGATTCGGGGGGTGAAAAACTGTTTTTT
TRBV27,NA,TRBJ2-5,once,CASSSTTQETQYF,TGTGCCAGCAGTTCGACTACCCAAGAGACCCAGTACTTC
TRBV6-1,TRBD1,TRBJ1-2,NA,CASSGGGTGGVYGYTF,TGTGCCAGCAGTGGAGGGGGGACAGGGGGCGTCTATGGCTACACCTTC
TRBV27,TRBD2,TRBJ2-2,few,CVSGRSTGELFF,TGTGTTAGCGGGAGGTCCACCGGGGAGCTGTTTTTT
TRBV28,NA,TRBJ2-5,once,CASSLPGGETQYF,TGTGCCAGCAGTTTACCAGGGGGGGAGACCCAGTACTTC
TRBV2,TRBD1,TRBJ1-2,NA,CASSEGTGTYGYTF,TGTGCCAGCAGTGAGGGGACAGGGACCTATGGCTACACCTTC
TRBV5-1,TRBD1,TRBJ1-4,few,CASSRTGPTNEKLFF,TGCGCCAGCAGCCGGACAGGGCCAACTAATGAAAAACTGTTTTTT
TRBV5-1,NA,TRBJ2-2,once,CASSNGDRDTGELFF,TGCGCCAGCAGTAATGGGGACCGGGACACCGGGGAGCTGTTTTTT
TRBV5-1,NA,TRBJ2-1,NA,CASSFLAVNEQFF,TGCGCCAGCAGTTTTTTAGCTGTCAATGAGCAGTTCTTC
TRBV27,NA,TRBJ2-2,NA,CASSSGLDTGELFF,TGTGCCAGCAGTTCTGGGCTAGACACCGGGGAGCTGTTTTTT
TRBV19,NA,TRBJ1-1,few,CASSSETDNTEAFF,TGTGCCAGTAGCTCAGAGACAGATAACACTGAAGCTTTCTTT
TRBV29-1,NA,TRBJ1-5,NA,CSVGKDRNYSNQPQHF,TGCAGCGTGGGGAAGGACAGAAACTATAGCAATCAGCCCCAGCATTTT
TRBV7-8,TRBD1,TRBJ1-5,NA,CASSLDGQGGNQPQHF,TGTGCCAGCAGCTTGGACGGACAGGGGGGAAATCAGCCCCAGCATTTT
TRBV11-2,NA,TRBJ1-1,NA,CASSYRVNTEAFF,TGTGCCAGCAGCTATAGAGTAAACACTGAAGCTTTCTTT